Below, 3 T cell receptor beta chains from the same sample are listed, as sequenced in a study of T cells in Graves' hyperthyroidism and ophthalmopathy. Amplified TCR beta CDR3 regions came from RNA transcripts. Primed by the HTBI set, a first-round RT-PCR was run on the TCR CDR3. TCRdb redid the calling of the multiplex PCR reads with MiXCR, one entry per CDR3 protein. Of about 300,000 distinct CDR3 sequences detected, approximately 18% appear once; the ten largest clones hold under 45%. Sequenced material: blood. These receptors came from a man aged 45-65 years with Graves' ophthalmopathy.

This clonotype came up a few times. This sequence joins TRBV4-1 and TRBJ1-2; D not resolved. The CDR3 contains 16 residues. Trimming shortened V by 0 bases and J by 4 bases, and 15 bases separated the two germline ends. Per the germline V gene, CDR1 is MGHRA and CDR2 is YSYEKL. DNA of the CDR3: TGCGCCAGCAGCCAAGATTCACGGGCCGCTCGCTATGGCTACACCTTC. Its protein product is CASSQDSRAARYGYTF.

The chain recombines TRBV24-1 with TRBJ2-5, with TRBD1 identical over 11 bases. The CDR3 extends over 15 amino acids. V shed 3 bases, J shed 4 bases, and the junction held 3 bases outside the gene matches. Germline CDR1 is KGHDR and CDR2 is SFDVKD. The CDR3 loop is CATSDPGTGGETQYF. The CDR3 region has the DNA TGTGCCACCAGTGATCCCGGGACAGGGGGAGAGACCCAGTACTTC.

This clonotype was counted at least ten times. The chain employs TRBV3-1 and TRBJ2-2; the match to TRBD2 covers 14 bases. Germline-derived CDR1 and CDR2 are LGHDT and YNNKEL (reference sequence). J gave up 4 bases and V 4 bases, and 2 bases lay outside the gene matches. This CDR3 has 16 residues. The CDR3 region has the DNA TGTGCCAGCAGCCCGGGACTAGCGGGAGTCACCGGGGAGCTGTTTTTT. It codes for CASSPGLAGVTGELFF.